This TCR beta chain was sequenced in a study of shared clonotypes between healthy human individuals. Data came from immunoSEQ multiplex PCR; TCRdb stores just in-frame clones and leaves some out. Here the sample spans around 2.1 million clones, about 92% being singletons. Naive CD8 cells lacked CD45RO, underwent positive selection for CCR7 and left out terminally differentiated effector memory CD45RA+ cells. This CDR3 has 18 residues. CDR1 is SGHAT, CDR2 FQDESV, per germline (reference sequence). The J segment lost 0 bases and the V segment lost 1 base, leaving 9 bases of the junction unmatched. Sequencing was carried out using naive CD8+ T cells from PBMCs. The source is a man younger than 35 in good health. Some clones in this sample may be carry-over from other donors' samples. The chain has TRBV11-1 and TRBJ2-1; TRBD2 aligns across 7 bases. CDR3 coding DNA: TGTGCCAGCAGCTTAGTTTTAGGACTAGGACTCTCCTACAATGAGCAGTTCTTC. Amino acids: CASSLVLGLGLSYNEQFF.